The 22 T cell receptor beta chains in this list originate from one sample, sequenced in a study of T cells in Graves' hyperthyroidism and ophthalmopathy (dated by TCRdb to between 2018 and 2021). Library creation used multiplex PCR. The run used an Illumina HiSeq 2000. The TCR beta CDR3 regions were amplified from the RNA transcripts. The first round of RT-PCR for the TCR CDR3 was performed with the HTBI primer set and the Qiagen OneStep RT-PCR kit. TCRdb handled the public reads itself, with Q25 trimming in fastp and clone calling in MiXCR, and kept productive beta chains. Here each entry gathers all rows of one CDR3 protein and keeps the most common genes and DNA. A total of around 600,000 distinct CDR3 sequences appear in this sample, roughly a sixth of them only once. Together, the top ten hold roughly 3% of the sample. What was sequenced was blood. The receptors derive from a woman in her thirties or forties with Graves' ophthalmopathy.

V gene TRBV29-1 combines with J gene TRBJ2-3; D remains unclear. V lost 3 bases and J lost 5, with 9 bases in between. The CDR3 loop spans 12 amino acids. CDR1 SQVTM and CDR2 ANQGSEA come from the germline V gene. The CDR3 loop reads CSVDRPQDTQYF. As DNA, the CDR3 is TGCAGCGTTGATAGGCCGCAAGATACGCAGTATTTT.

This clonotype occurred once. The chain combines TRBV19 with TRBJ1-4; D is uncertain. The CDR3 is made up of 13 amino acids. The V gene's germline CDR1 is LNHDA and CDR2 SQIVND (reference sequence). V lost 8 bases and J lost 5, with 12 bases in between. The CDR3 here is CASSLPPNEKLFF. The CDR3 nucleotides are TGTGCCAGTTCCCTTCCACCAAATGAAAAACTGTTTTTT.

This clonotype has at least ten counts. The J gene is TRBJ2-5, the V gene TRBV13; 11 nucleotides agree with TRBD2. This CDR3 comprises 16 residues. Trimming at V came to 2 bases and at J to 2 bases, leaving 4 bases not matched to a gene. CDR1 PRHDT and CDR2 FYEKMQ come from the germline V gene (reference sequence). This chain's CDR3 is CASSLWGTSGQETQYF. The CDR3 nucleotides are TGTGCCAGCAGCTTATGGGGGACTAGCGGACAAGAGACCCAGTACTTC.

This chain uses TRBV7-2 with TRBJ2-5; no clear D. The germline V and J ends were trimmed by 1 base and 5 bases, with 8 bases remaining between them. The CDR3 extends over 13 amino acids. Looked up from germline, CDR1 is SGHTA and CDR2 is FQGNSA. The CDR3 coding sequence is TGTGCCAGCAGCTTAGAAAGCTGGGAGACCCAGTACTTC. Its translation is CASSLESWETQYF.

This clonotype was counted many times. This rearrangement joins TRBV3-1 to TRBJ2-1, with D hard to call. The CDR3 has 14 amino acids. V gave up 4 bases and J gave up 4 bases, with 11 bases separating them. In germline, CDR1 is LGHDT, CDR2 YNNKEL (reference sequence). The CDR3 nucleotides read TGTGCCAGCAGCCTCATGGCCCCGTACAATGAGCAGTTCTTC. Protein: CASSLMAPYNEQFF.

This clonotype was recorded many times. This sequence joins TRBV10-3 and TRBJ2-7, with TRBD1 as a possible D gene (6 bases). The CDR3 contains 12 residues. Trimming removed 2 bases at V and 8 bases at J, with 10 bases between. Germline values: CDR1 ENHRY, CDR2 SYGVKD. As DNA, the CDR3 is TGTGCCATCAGTGAGGGCAGGGACAAGCAGTACTTC. Translating gives CAISEGRDKQYF.

This clonotype has at least ten counts. J is TRBJ2-3 and V is TRBV5-1, with TRBD1 identical over 8 bases. Germline loops: CDR1 SGHRS, CDR2 YFSETQ. V was pared by 2 bases and J by 0 bases, with 5 bases of the junction left unmatched. The CDR3 is 16 residues long. The CDR3 sequence is CASSFIGQGSTDTQYF. The DNA for the CDR3 is TGCGCCAGCAGCTTCATCGGACAGGGAAGCACAGATACGCAGTATTTT.

The chain is built from TRBV9 and TRBJ2-3; D is unresolved. The V end lost 1 base, the J end lost 0 bases, and 12 bases lay between the germline ends. CDR1 and CDR2 from the germline V gene are SGDLS and YYNGEE. There are 16 residues in the CDR3. CDR3 in DNA: TGTGCCAGCAGCGTATTCGGAGATCTTAGCACAGATACGCAGTATTTT. Its translation: CASSVFGDLSTDTQYF.

The chain uses TRBV20-1 and TRBJ2-1; 9 nucleotides agree with TRBD1. V trimming: 8 bases; J trimming: 2 bases; junction bases outside the gene matches: 1. CDR1 is DFQATT, CDR2 SNEGSKA, per germline (reference sequence). The CDR3 consists of 12 residues. CDR3: CSTGGPYNEQFF. For the CDR3, the DNA is TGCAGTACAGGGGGCCCCTACAATGAGCAGTTCTTC.

The sample holds many counts of this clonotype. This chain uses TRBV20-1 with TRBJ2-3; 7 nucleotides agree with TRBD2. Germline lookup yields CDR1 DFQATT and CDR2 SNEGSKA (reference sequence). V shed 6 bases, J shed 5 bases, and the junction held 8 bases outside the gene matches. The CDR3 has 13 residues. CDR3 coding DNA: TGCAGTGCAGTGGCGGGAGCAGTAGATACGCAGTATTTT. Its protein is CSAVAGAVDTQYF.

This clonotype was detected ten times or more. In DNA form, the CDR3 reads TGTGCCAGCAGTGAAGACAGGACTAACTATGGCTACACCTTC. Amino acid sequence: CASSEDRTNYGYTF. The rearrangement joins TRBV2 to TRBJ1-2; D is possibly TRBD1 (5 bases). The CDR3 has 14 residues. Deletions cut 1 base from V and 0 bases from J, with 6 bases between. Germline V gives CDR1 SNHLY, CDR2 FYNNEI. The whole variable domain, filled in from reference TRBV2 and TRBJ1-2, reads EPEVTQTPSHQVTQMGQEVILRCVPISNHLYFYWYRQILGQKVEFLVSFYNNEISEKSEIFDDQFSVERPDGSNFTLKIRSTKLEDSAMYFCASSEDRTNYGYTFGSGTRLTVV.

The table lists this clonotype with many counts. At one boundary the junction diverges from the germline segment, which might be a read error. The CDR3 loop is CASSGQGAKESQYF. As DNA, the CDR3 is TGTGCCAGCAGTGGTCAGGGCGCAAAGGAGAGCCAGTACTTC. This sequence joins TRBV2 and TRBJ2-5, with D possibly TRBD1 on 5 matching bases. Germline CDR1 SNHLY, CDR2 FYNNEI. The CDR3 consists of 14 residues. Full variable domain (missing parts from reference TRBV2 and TRBJ2-5): EPEVTQTPSHQVTQMGQEVILRCVPISNHLYFYWYRQILGQKVEFLVSFYNNEISEKSEIFDDQFSVERPDGSNFTLKIRSTKLEDSAMYFCASSGQGAKESQYFGPGTRLLVL.

This clonotype was recorded a few times. The chain combines TRBV6-1 with TRBJ1-6, with D perhaps TRBD1 (5 bases). The germline V gene encodes CDR1 MNHNS and CDR2 SASEGT. The length of the CDR3 is 16 residues. Deletions cut 5 bases from V and 0 bases from J, with 11 bases between. CDR3 loop: CASSRKGTSYNSPLHF. Here the CDR3 DNA reads TGTGCCAGCAGTCGAAAGGGGACCTCCTATAATTCACCCCTCCACTTT.

At least ten counts were recorded for this clonotype. The chain recombines TRBV5-1 with TRBJ1-2, with TRBD1 as a possible D gene (6 bases). Germline V gene sequence: CDR1 SGHRS, CDR2 YFSETQ. The V end lost 4 bases, the J end lost 6 bases, and 13 bases lay between the germline ends. This CDR3 contains 13 residues. The CDR3 coding sequence is TGCGCCAGCAGCATGGGACACGGCGATGGCTACACCTTC. Amino acid sequence: CASSMGHGDGYTF.

The table lists this clonotype with a few counts. This chain connects TRBV27 to TRBJ1-4; D unresolved. This CDR3 spans 14 amino acids. V shed 1 base and J shed 7 bases, with 10 bases lying between them. Germline V gene lookup returns CDR1 MNHEY and CDR2 SMNVEV (reference sequence). In DNA form, the CDR3 reads TGTGCCAGCAGTTTATTAGGGTATGGTGAAAAACTGTTTTTT. It specifies CASSLLGYGEKLFF.

This clonotype came up many times. The chain carries TRBV6-1 and TRBJ1-1; perhaps TRBD1 as D (6 bases). CDR1 and CDR2 (germline): MNHNS, SASEGT. Deletions cut 6 bases from V and 1 base from J, with 18 bases between. The CDR3 sequence is 16 residues long. The CDR3 loop is CASSYNYRESNTEAFF. DNA for the CDR3: TGTGCCAGCAGCTACAACTACAGGGAGTCGAACACTGAAGCTTTCTTT.

This clonotype was detected many times. The gene calls are TRBV12-3 or TRBV12-4 and TRBJ1-3; TRBD1 might be the D (6 bases). Trimming shortened V by 4 bases and J by 2 bases, and 15 bases separated the two germline ends. The CDR3 contains 16 residues. As DNA, the CDR3 is TGTGCCAGCAGTTCCAGACGAGGGGGACCTGGAAACACCATATATTTT. Translation: CASSSRRGGPGNTIYF.

This clonotype was seen at least ten times. The J gene is TRBJ2-7, the V gene TRBV5-1; 9 bases align to TRBD1. The CDR3 loop spans 14 amino acids. V lost 4 bases and J lost 3; bases outside the gene matches: 5. Germline assignment: CDR1 SGHRS and CDR2 YFSETQ. The CDR3 region is CASSTTGGSYEQYF. The CDR3, as DNA: TGCGCCAGCAGCACGACAGGGGGGAGCTACGAGCAGTACTTC.

This clonotype came up many times. This sequence joins TRBV6-1 and TRBJ2-1, with TRBD2 identical over 14 bases. J lost 8 bases, V lost 9 bases, and 9 bases had no gene match. Per germline, CDR1 MNHNS and CDR2 SASEGT. This CDR3 region has 15 residues. The CDR3 DNA sequence: TGTGCCAGTCAAACCGGGACTAGCGGGAGTCATGAGCAGTTCTTC. This translates into CASQTGTSGSHEQFF.

There are a few counts of this clonotype. V and J are TRBV6-1 and TRBJ1-5, with a weak D call TRBD1 (6 bases). The V and J ends lost 10 bases and 4 bases respectively, with 14 bases between them. Per germline, CDR1 MNHNS and CDR2 SASEGT. CDR3 length: 13 residues. CDR3: CATHRAGNQPQHF. CDR3 sequence (DNA): TGTGCCACTCACAGGGCAGGAAATCAGCCCCAGCATTTT.

This clonotype was recorded many times. The J gene is TRBJ2-1, the V gene TRBV7-2; no definite D call. The CDR3 length is 13 residues. In germline, CDR1 is SGHTA, CDR2 FQGNSA. V lost 5 bases, J lost 10 bases, and 15 bases lay in between. In DNA form, the CDR3 reads TGTGCCAGCAGCACAAGAGGCCATGTGGAGCAGTTCTTC. Protein: CASSTRGHVEQFF.

This clonotype has ten or more counts. The rearrangement links TRBV28 to TRBJ1-4, with a possible D match to TRBD1 (5 bases). This CDR3 spans 12 amino acids. CDR1 MDHEN and CDR2 SYDVKM come from the germline V gene. V lost 6 bases to trimming and J lost 8 bases, with 10 bases between them. Here the CDR3 reads CASRRGVEKLFF. Written as DNA, the CDR3 is TGTGCCAGCAGAAGAGGGGTGGAAAAACTGTTTTTT.